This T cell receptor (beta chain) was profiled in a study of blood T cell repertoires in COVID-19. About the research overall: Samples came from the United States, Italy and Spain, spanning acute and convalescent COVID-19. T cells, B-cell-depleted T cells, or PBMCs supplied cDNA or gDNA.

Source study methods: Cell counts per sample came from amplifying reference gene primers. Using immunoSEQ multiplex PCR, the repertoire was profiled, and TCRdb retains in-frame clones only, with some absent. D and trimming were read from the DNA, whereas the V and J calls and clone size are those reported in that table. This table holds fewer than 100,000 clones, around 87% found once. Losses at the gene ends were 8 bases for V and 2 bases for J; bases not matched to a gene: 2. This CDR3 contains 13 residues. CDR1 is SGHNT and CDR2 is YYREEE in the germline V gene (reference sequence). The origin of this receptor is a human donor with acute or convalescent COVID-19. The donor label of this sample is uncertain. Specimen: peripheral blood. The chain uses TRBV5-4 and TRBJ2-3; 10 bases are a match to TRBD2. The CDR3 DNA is TGTGCCAGTACTAGCGGGAACACAGATACGCAGTATTTT. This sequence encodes CASTSGNTDTQYF. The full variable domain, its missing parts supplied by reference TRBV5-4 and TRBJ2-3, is ETGVTQSPTHLIKTRGQQVTLRCSSQSGHNTVSWYQQALGQGPQFIFQYYREEENGRGNFPPRFSGLQFPNYSSELNVNALELDDSALYLCASTSGNTDTQYFGPGTRLTVL.